The 9 T cell receptor beta chains below come from one sample, sequenced in a study of blood T cell repertoires in COVID-19. Repertoires were generated with immunoSEQ multiplex PCR, while TCRdb's copy carries only in-frame clones and drops some. The table has some 48,000 clones, around 80% seen once. The sample comprised peripheral blood. These receptors were collected from a human donor in a cohort sampled during active COVID-19.

The chain carries TRBV21-1 and TRBJ1-5; the D call of TRBD1 is as the table states it, not checked on the DNA. TRBV21-1 is shown as a pseudogene. The CDR3 has 14 residues. The CDR3 here is CASSTGQGDQPQHF. In DNA, the CDR3 is TGTGCCAGCAGCACCGGACAGGGGGATCAGCCCCAGCATTTT.

The CDR3 nucleotides are TGTGCCAGCAGCTTTAGCCTACTAGCGGGAGCCGCGTCAGAGACCCAGTACTTC. Translating it yields CASSFSLLAGAASETQYF. The chain carries TRBV5-4 and TRBJ2-5; TRBD2 aligns across 11 bases. The CDR3 extends over 18 amino acids. The V gene end was trimmed by 2 bases and the J gene end by 4 bases; junction bases not matched to a gene: 13. The germline V gene has CDR1 SGHNT and CDR2 YYREEE (reference sequence).

This clone showed up just a few times. The V call is TRBV25-1, the J call TRBJ2-1; 7 bases match TRBD1. V lost 4 bases, J lost 14 bases, and 8 bases stayed unmatched. The CDR3 covers 12 residues. From germline, CDR1 is MGHDK and CDR2 SYGVNS. CDR3 sequence reads: CASSAGQTLEFF. For the CDR3, the DNA is TGTGCCAGCAGTGCGGGACAGACCCTTGAGTTCTTC.

CDR3 DNA: TGCAGCGTCCGGTACTTGTCCGGGGAGCTGTTTTTT. Translated: CSVRYLSGELFF. This rearrangement joins TRBV29-1 to TRBJ2-2; D remains ambiguous. Germline V CDR1 and CDR2: SQVTM, ANQGSEA. Trimming took off 6 bases at V and 6 bases at J, with 11 bases between the two ends. The CDR3 has 12 residues.

V is TRBV5-1 and J is TRBJ2-7; tentatively, D is TRBD1 (6 bases). V was pared by 0 bases and J by 1 base, with 8 bases between. This CDR3 contains 14 residues. Germline values: CDR1 SGHRS, CDR2 YFSETQ. The CDR3 DNA is TGCGCCAGCAGCTTGGAACAGGGTTCCTACGAGCAGTACTTC. This gives the protein CASSLEQGSYEQYF. Full variable domain (remainder filled in from reference TRBV5-1 and TRBJ2-7): KAGVTQTPRYLIKTRGQQVTLSCSPISGHRSVSWYQQTPGQGLQFLFEYFSETQRNKGNFPGRFSGRQFSNSRSEMNVSTLELGDSALYLCASSLEQGSYEQYFGPGTRLTVT.

The gene calls are TRBV19 and TRBJ1-2; 7 bases are a match to TRBD1. The CDR3 totals 14 residues. Trimming at V came to 5 bases and at J to 5 bases, leaving 8 bases not matched to a gene. CDR1 is LNHDA and CDR2 is SQIVND in the germline V gene (reference sequence). CDR3 bases: TGTGCCAGTAGTCCATCCGGGACAGCGTATGGCTACACCTTC. This codes for CASSPSGTAYGYTF.

The rearrangement joins TRBV19 to TRBJ2-2, with 8 bases fitting TRBD2. V shed 4 bases and J 5 bases; nucleotides not matched to a gene: 15. This CDR3 is 18 amino acids long. Per germline, CDR1 LNHDA and CDR2 SQIVND (reference sequence). The CDR3 loop is CASSTLAGRGTGTGELFF. In DNA form, the CDR3 reads TGTGCCAGTAGTACATTAGCGGGACGGGGAACTGGGACCGGGGAGCTGTTTTTT.

The chain employs TRBV10-3 and TRBJ2-7; 10 nucleotides agree with TRBD1. Trimming removed 4 bases from V and 5 bases from J; junction bases left unmatched: 5. The length of the CDR3 is 14 residues. Per the germline V gene, CDR1 is ENHRY and CDR2 is SYGVKD. CDR3 protein: CAISAGTGVHEQYF. As DNA, the CDR3 is TGTGCCATCAGTGCCGGGACAGGGGTCCACGAGCAGTACTTC.

By sample fraction, this clone is medium-sized. V gene TRBV30 combines with J gene TRBJ1-3, with TRBD1 identical over 7 bases. In germline, CDR1 is GTSNPN, CDR2 SVGIG (reference sequence). This CDR3 spans 13 amino acids. DNA of the CDR3: TGTGCAGGGACAGCGAGCTCTGGAAACACCATATATTTT. It specifies CAGTASSGNTIYF.